The clone carrying this T cell receptor (beta chain) was seen a handful of times. Its target is unknown. The CDR3 loop spans 12 amino acids. Trimming shortened V by 2 bases and J by 7 bases, and 8 bases separated the two germline ends. Germline CDR1 reads MNHEY; CDR2 reads SMNVEV (reference sequence). The use of a sample-barcoded 5' primer and a J-beta primer mix characterized a second PCR of about 7 to 12 cycles. MiXCR, applied by TCRdb to the 5' RACE reads, yields one record per CDR3 protein. The data show some 1.4 million distinct CDR3 sequences, 42% seen once. This record belongs to a study of blood T cells in healthy people across ages. Notes on the study in general: Estimates of total diversity, which came from one million sequenced T cells, were considered to be underestimates.

Sample: blood. This clonotype originated in a woman aged 18 to 35 in good health. The gene calls are TRBV27 and TRBJ1-1; D may be TRBD1 (5 bases). CDR3 bases: TGTGCCAGCAGTTTAAGGCAGGGTGAAGCTTTCTTT. It yields the protein CASSLRQGEAFF.